What follows is one T cell receptor beta chain and its context. The protocol was immunoSEQ multiplex PCR, while the TCRdb copy is restricted to in-frame clones and leaves out a portion. Found here are tens of thousands of clones, 94% of them singletons; the top ten hold more than 0.12%. The CDR3 is 15 residues long. The germline V gene has CDR1 LNHDA and CDR2 SQIVND (reference sequence). Trimming shortened V by 3 bases and J by 0 bases, and 11 bases separated the two germline ends. The data are from a study of T cell changes during pregnancy in multiple sclerosis. The clonotype was recovered from a female donor with multiple sclerosis, enrolled in a pregnancy study. V and J are TRBV19 and TRBJ1-1; TRBD1 might be the D (5 bases). Here the sequenced sample was CD4+ T cells from peripheral blood mononuclear cells, taken after pregnancy. In nucleotides, the CDR3 is TGTGCCAGTAGTATTCAGGGAACGGTGAACACTGAAGCTTTCTTT. This gives the protein CASSIQGTVNTEAFF.